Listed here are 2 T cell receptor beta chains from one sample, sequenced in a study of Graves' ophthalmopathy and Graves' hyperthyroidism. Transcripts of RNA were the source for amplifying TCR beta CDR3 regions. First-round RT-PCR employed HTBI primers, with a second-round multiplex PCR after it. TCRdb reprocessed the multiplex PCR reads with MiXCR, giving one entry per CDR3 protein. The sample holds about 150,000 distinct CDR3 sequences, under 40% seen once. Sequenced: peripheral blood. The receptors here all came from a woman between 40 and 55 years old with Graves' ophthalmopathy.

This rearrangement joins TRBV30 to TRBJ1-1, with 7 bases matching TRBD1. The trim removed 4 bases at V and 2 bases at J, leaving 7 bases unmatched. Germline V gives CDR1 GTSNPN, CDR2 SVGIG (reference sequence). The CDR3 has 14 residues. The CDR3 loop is CAWKTGTANTEAFF. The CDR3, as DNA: TGTGCCTGGAAGACCGGGACAGCCAACACTGAAGCTTTCTTT.

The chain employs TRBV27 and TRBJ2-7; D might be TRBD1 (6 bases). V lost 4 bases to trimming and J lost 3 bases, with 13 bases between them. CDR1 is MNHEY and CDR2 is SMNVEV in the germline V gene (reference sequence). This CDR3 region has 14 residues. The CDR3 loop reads CASSSGRGLYEQYF. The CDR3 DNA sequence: TGTGCCAGCAGTTCCGGCAGGGGCCTCTACGAGCAGTACTTC.